Described below is a single T cell receptor beta chain sequence and its context. Sample-barcoded 5' priming and a J-beta primer mix drove a second PCR of about 6 to 12 cycles. TCRdb processed the 5' RACE reads anew with MiXCR; each CDR3 protein has one entry. The repertoire holds around 940,000 distinct CDR3 sequences, with about 51% as singletons. The sample comes from a study of blood T cells in healthy people across ages. The germline V gene has CDR1 DFQATT and CDR2 SNEGSKA (reference sequence). CDR3 length equals 14 residues. V shed 7 bases, J shed 2 bases, and the junction held 10 bases outside the gene matches.

Sequenced sample: blood. This clonotype was sampled from a woman in her fifties or sixties in good health. The chain recombines TRBV20-1 with TRBJ2-5; 7 nucleotides match TRBD2. This CDR3 is CSVFGLAEQETQYF. In DNA, the CDR3 is TGCAGTGTCTTCGGGCTAGCGGAACAAGAGACCCAGTACTTC.